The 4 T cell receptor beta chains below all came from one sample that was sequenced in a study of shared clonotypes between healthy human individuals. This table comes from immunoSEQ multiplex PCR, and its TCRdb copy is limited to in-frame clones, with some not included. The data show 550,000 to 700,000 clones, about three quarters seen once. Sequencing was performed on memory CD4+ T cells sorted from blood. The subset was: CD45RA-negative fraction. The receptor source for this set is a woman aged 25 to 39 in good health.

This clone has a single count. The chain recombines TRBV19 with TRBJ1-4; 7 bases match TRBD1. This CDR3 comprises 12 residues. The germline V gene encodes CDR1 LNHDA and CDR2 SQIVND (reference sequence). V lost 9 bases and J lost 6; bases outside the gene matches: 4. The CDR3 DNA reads TGTGCCAGCCGGGACAGTCATGAAAAACTGTTTTTT. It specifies CASRDSHEKLFF.

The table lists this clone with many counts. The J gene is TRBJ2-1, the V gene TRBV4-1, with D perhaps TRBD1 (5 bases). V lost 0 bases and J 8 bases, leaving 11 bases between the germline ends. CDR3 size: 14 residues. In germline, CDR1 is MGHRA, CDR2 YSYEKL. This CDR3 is CASSQERQLDEQFF. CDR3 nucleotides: TGCGCCAGCAGCCAAGAGAGACAGCTCGATGAGCAGTTCTTC.

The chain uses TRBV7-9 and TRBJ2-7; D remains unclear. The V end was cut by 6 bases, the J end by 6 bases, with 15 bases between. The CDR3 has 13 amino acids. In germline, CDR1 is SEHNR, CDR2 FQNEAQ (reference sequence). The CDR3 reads CASRPGPSGEQYF. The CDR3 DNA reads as TGTGCCAGCAGACCCGGGCCGTCCGGCGAGCAGTACTTC.

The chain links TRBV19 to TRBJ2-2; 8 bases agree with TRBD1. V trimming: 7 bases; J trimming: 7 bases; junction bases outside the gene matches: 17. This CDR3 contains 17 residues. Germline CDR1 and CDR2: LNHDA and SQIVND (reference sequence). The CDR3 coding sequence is TGTGCCAGTACCCTAGGGGGCAGGGGGCTTCGTGGCGGGGAGCTGTTTTTT. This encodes CASTLGGRGLRGGELFF. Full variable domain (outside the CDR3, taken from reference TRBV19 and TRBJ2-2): DGGITQSPKYLFRKEGQNVTLSCEQNLNHDAMYWYRQDPGQGLRLIYYSQIVNDFQKGDIAEGYSVSREKKESFPLTVTSAQKNPTAFYLCASTLGGRGLRGGELFFGEGSRLTVL.